The 17 T cell receptor beta chains below all came from one sample that was sequenced in a study of tissue T cells after allogeneic stem cell transplantation. Time point defined: mouse harvest day 7 after allogeneic transplant. The graft held 10^6 splenic CD5+ T cells and 10^7 T-cell-depleted bone marrow cells. The method was immunoSEQ multiplex PCR; TCRdb's version includes in-frame clones alone and lacks a portion of them. The data hold thousands of clones, with 50% to 75% observed a single time. Specimen: spleen. Every receptor here comes from a female BALB/c mouse given C57BL/6 T cells with graft-versus-host disease after an allogeneic hematopoietic cell transplant.

Comment on this clone: Mouse names are used for the genes. The chain's CDR3 is CASSLIGGAGQQYF. CDR3 DNA (partial): TGTGCCAGCAGCTTGATTGGGGGGGCGGGGCAACAGTAC. The rearrangement uses TRBV4 and TRBJ2-7; 9 bases fit TRBD2. Sequencing ends 1 residue short of the CDR3 end; the germline J gene provides the rest. The CDR3 length is 14 residues. V lost 4 bases to trimming and J lost 8 bases; unmatched junction nucleotides: 9. The germline V gene has CDR1 LGHDT and CDR2 YNNKQL (reference sequence).

With respect to this clone: Mouse gene names apply. The read terminates 1 residue ahead of where the CDR3 ends, so the germline J gene completes it. The V call is TRBV26, the J call TRBJ1-6; D remains unclear. TRBJ1-6 is an open reading frame whose function is uncertain. V lost 5 bases and J lost 1, with 6 bases in between. The germline CDR1 and CDR2 sequences are KGHPV and FQNQEV (reference sequence). The CDR3 covers 14 residues. CDR3 DNA (partial): TGTGCCAGCAGTTACGGGTCCTATAATTCGCCCCTCTAC. Translating it yields CASSYGSYNSPLY. The CDR3 reads in full as CASSYGSYNSPLYF.

Comments on this clone: Gene names and germline refer to mouse. Coverage ceases 1 residue before the CDR3 finishes, and the germline J gene fills in the end. The chain uses TRBV2 and TRBJ1-4; no firm D call. Germline assignment: CDR1 LGHNA and CDR2 YSYQKL. CDR3 size: 15 residues. The germline V and J ends were trimmed by 0 bases and 0 bases, with 5 bases remaining between them. The sequenced part of the CDR3 DNA is TGTGCCAGCAGCCAAGATACAATTTCCAACGAAAGATTATTT. Translation: CASSQDTISNERLF. The full-length CDR3 reads as CASSQDTISNERLFF. The variable domain in full, completed from reference TRBV2 and TRBJ1-4, reads DPKIIQKPKYLVAVTGSEKILICEQYLGHNAMYWYRQSAKKPLEFMFSYSYQKLMDNQTASSRFQPQSSKKNHLDLQITALKPDDSATYFCASSQDTISNERLFFGHGTKLSVL.

Note on this clone: Gene names and germline refer to mouse. Read data end 1 residue before the CDR3 end; the end is taken from the germline J gene. V is TRBV31 and J is TRBJ2-3, with 9 bases that match TRBD2. The CDR3 extends over 15 amino acids. Trimming removed 0 bases from V and 1 base from J; junction bases left unmatched: 2. Germline V gene lookup returns CDR1 GKSSPN and CDR2 SITVG. The CDR3 loop is CAWSLWGGRAETLYF. The sequenced part of the CDR3 DNA is TGTGCCTGGAGTCTCTGGGGGGGACGTGCAGAAACGCTGTAT. Full variable domain (rest looked up from reference TRBV31 and TRBJ2-3): AQTIHQWPVAEIKAVGSPLSLGCTIKGKSSPNLYWYWQATGGTLQQLFYSITVGQVESVVQLNLSASRPKDDQFILSTEKLLLSHSGFYLCAWSLWGGRAETLYFGSGTRLTVL.

About this clone: The genes are named according to mouse. The sequenced fragment ends 1 residue before the CDR3 boundary, so the rest is inferred from the germline J gene. The chain carries TRBV16 and TRBJ2-7; 8 bases map to TRBD1. The CDR3 has 13 amino acids. Trimming at V came to 1 base and at J to 4 bases, leaving 0 bases not matched to a gene. Germline loops: CDR1 SGHSA, CDR2 FRNQAP. The CDR3 protein is CASSLGQGYEQYF. The sequenced CDR3 bases are TGTGCAAGCAGCTTAGGACAGGGGTATGAACAGTAC. Complete variable domain (other parts from reference TRBV16 and TRBJ2-7): NAGVIQTPRHKVTGKGQEATLWCEPISGHSAVFWYRQTIVQGLEFLTYFRNQAPIDDSGMPKERFSAQMPNQSHSTLKIQSTQPQDSAVYLCASSLGQGYEQYFGPGTRLTVL.

To note about this clone: Genes and germline come from the mouse. The read comes to an end 1 residue before the CDR3 does, leaving the germline J gene to fill in the end. This chain links TRBV13-1 with TRBJ1-1, with a weak D call TRBD1 (6 bases). Germline values: CDR1 NSHNY, CDR2 SYGAGN. V was cut by 4 bases and J by 1 base, with 11 bases left in between. The CDR3 loop spans 14 amino acids. The CDR3 bases that were read are TGTGCCAGCAGTCGGACAGAAAAAAACACAGAAGTCTTC. Its translation is CASSRTEKNTEVF. The CDR3, in full, reads CASSRTEKNTEVFF.

With respect to this clone: Gene names are mouse gene names. The read stops 1 residue short of the end of the CDR3; the missing end is completed from the germline J gene. This chain connects TRBV19 to TRBJ2-4; no clear D. This CDR3 has 15 amino acids. CDR1 is FNHDT and CDR2 is SITEND in the germline V gene (reference sequence). Trimming removed 0 bases from V and 1 base from J, with 9 bases in between. The sequenced part of the CDR3 DNA is TGTGCCAGCAGTATAGAAAGGGTTGGTCAAAACACCTTGTAC. Encoded protein: CASSIERVGQNTLY. From start to end, the CDR3 is CASSIERVGQNTLYF. Full variable domain (rest looked up from reference TRBV19 and TRBJ2-4): GGIITQTPKFLIGQEGQKLTLKCQQNFNHDTMYWYRQDSGKGLRLIYYSITENDLQKGDLSEGYDASREKKSSFSLTVTSAQKNEMAVFLCASSIERVGQNTLYFGAGTRLSVL.

As to this clone: The germline and genes are mouse ones. The read comes to an end 1 residue before the CDR3 does, leaving the germline J gene to fill in the end. The chain recombines TRBV15 with TRBJ1-1, with D unresolved. V was shortened by 6 bases and J by 1 base, with 6 bases between the two germline ends. CDR1 and CDR2 (germline): SGHND, FRSKSL. This CDR3 is 12 amino acids long. CDR3 sequence: CASSSGNTEVFF. The sequenced CDR3 bases are TGTGCCAGCAGCTCAGGGAACACAGAAGTCTTC.

Concerning this clone itself: Gene names refer to mouse genes. The observed sequence ends 1 residue before the CDR3 terminus, with the missing tail filled in from the germline J gene. J is TRBJ2-3 and V is TRBV5; D is unresolved. The CDR3 runs 15 residues. Per germline, CDR1 LGHNA and CDR2 YNLKQL (reference sequence). V lost 4 bases to trimming and J lost 0 bases, with 11 bases between them. The CDR3: CASSPRRKSAETLYF. CDR3 DNA, as far as it was read: TGTGCCAGCAGCCCGAGACGGAAAAGTGCAGAAACGCTGTAT.

As regards this clone: Gene names and germline refer to mouse. The read ends 1 residue early relative to the CDR3; the germline J gene fills the gap. The V and J genes are TRBV26 and TRBJ2-7; 8 bases line up with TRBD2. Germline trimming cut 3 bases from V and 4 bases from J; bases unmatched to any gene: 5. This CDR3 comprises 14 residues. Germline CDR1 is KGHPV and CDR2 is FQNQEV (reference sequence). The CDR3 bases that were read are TGTGCCAGCAGTCTCCGGACTGGGCGATATGAACAGTAC. This codes for CASSLRTGRYEQY. The entire CDR3 protein is CASSLRTGRYEQYF.

With respect to this clone: Gene names denote mouse genes. The CDR3 end falls 1 residue outside the read, so it is completed with the germline J gene. V and J are TRBV20 and TRBJ2-3; TRBD1 agrees at 7 bases. This CDR3 is 14 amino acids long. Germline V gene sequence: CDR1 GFQATS, CDR2 STVNSAI. The V gene end was trimmed by 5 bases and the J gene end by 1 base; junction bases not matched to a gene: 6. The CDR3 sequence is CGAPTGTGAETLYF. Partial CDR3 DNA: TGTGGTGCTCCGACAGGGACGGGTGCAGAAACGCTGTAT.

Of note for this clone: The germline and genes are mouse ones. The read finishes 1 residue shy of the CDR3 end, and the germline J gene is used to complete it. The V gene is TRBV19, the J gene TRBJ2-4, with 9 bases that match TRBD2. This CDR3 spans 16 amino acids. Germline V gene lookup returns CDR1 FNHDT and CDR2 SITEND (reference sequence). Trimming took 0 bases from V and 0 from J; bases not matched to a gene: 2. The CDR3 DNA, read in part, is TGTGCCAGCAGTATAGAACTGGGGGGAAGTCAAAACACCTTGTAC. Protein sequence: CASSIELGGSQNTLY. The complete CDR3 sequence is CASSIELGGSQNTLYF.

In the case of this clone: Mouse germline and gene names are used. The CDR3 extends 1 residue past the end of the read, so its final part is completed from the germline J gene. The chain employs TRBV26 and TRBJ1-6; no reliable D call. TRBJ1-6 counts as an open reading frame of uncertain function. CDR3 length equals 14 residues. Germline-derived CDR1 and CDR2 are KGHPV and FQNQEV (reference sequence). With 4 bases removed from V and 0 bases from J, the gap between germline ends came to 4 bases. This CDR3 reads CASSPNSYNSPLYF. The sequenced CDR3 bases are TGTGCCAGCAGTCCCAATTCCTATAATTCGCCCCTCTAC.

As regards this clone: Gene labels here are mouse ones. The read ends 1 residue early relative to the CDR3; the germline J gene fills the gap. The J gene is TRBJ1-6, the V gene TRBV12-2; D is unresolved. TRBJ1-6 is reported as an ORF; its role is uncertain. Trimming took off 0 bases at V and 5 bases at J, with 4 bases between the two ends. Germline values: CDR1 SGHLS, CDR2 HYDKME. This CDR3 has 13 residues. CDR3 amino acids: CASSLEDNSPLYF. The sequenced part of the CDR3 DNA is TGTGCCAGCTCTCTCGAAGATAATTCGCCCCTCTAC.

As to this clone: Gene names and germline match the mouse. The missing CDR3 end, 1 residue past where the read stops, is filled in from the germline J gene. This sequence joins TRBV23 and TRBJ2-3. CDR3 length: 13 amino acids. The germline CDR1 and CDR2 sequences are KGHTA and FQNQQP. The CDR3 DNA, read in part, is TGCTCCAGCAGTCAAAACAGTGCAGAAACGCTGTAT. This encodes CSSSQNSAETLY. The entire CDR3 reads CSSSQNSAETLYF.

Regarding this clone: Gene names are the mouse ones. The CDR3 protein is CSSSQGTVETLYF. Partial CDR3 DNA: TGCTCCAGCAGTCAAGGGACTGTAGAAACGCTGTAT. The chain carries TRBV23 and TRBJ2-3; TRBD2 was called by the table and not checked on the DNA. Read sequence stops 1 residue before the CDR3 end, and the germline J gene provides the missing end. In germline, CDR1 is KGHTA, CDR2 FQNQQP. This CDR3 comprises 13 residues. Complete variable domain (other parts from reference TRBV23 and TRBJ2-3): DAAVTQKPRYLIKMKGQEAEMKCIPEKGHTAVFWYQQKQSKELKFLIYFQNQQPLDQIDMVKERFSAVCPSSSLCSLGIRTCEAEDSALYLCSSSQGTVETLYFGSGTRLTVL.

Turning to this clone: Genes and germline are mouse. The read ends 1 residue before the CDR3 terminus; that terminus is restored from the germline J gene. This chain links TRBV3 with TRBJ1-2, with TRBD1 identical over 10 bases. In germline, CDR1 is SNHLY, CDR2 FYNGKV (reference sequence). V lost 5 bases, J lost 3 bases, and 3 bases stayed unmatched. The CDR3 covers 14 residues. The DNA read from the CDR3 is TGTGCCAGCAGCAGGGACAGGGGACACTCCGACTACACC. It specifies CASSRDRGHSDYT. The entire CDR3 sequence reads CASSRDRGHSDYTF.